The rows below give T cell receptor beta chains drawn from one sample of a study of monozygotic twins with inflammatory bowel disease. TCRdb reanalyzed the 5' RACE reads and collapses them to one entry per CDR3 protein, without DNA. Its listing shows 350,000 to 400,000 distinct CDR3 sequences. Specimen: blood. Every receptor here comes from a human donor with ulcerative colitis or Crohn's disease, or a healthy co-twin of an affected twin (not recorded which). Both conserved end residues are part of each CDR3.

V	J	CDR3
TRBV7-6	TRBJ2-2	CASSFLGRNTGELFF
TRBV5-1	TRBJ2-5	CASSLAGGPWETQYF
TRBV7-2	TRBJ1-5	CASSSTNSNQPQHF
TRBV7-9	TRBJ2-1	CASSFLNPPPNNEQFF
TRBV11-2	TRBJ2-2	CASSLGKTRALLNTGELFF
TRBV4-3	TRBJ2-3	CASSQEIGGRKPTQYF
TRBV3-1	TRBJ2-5	CASSQPTSGGKGTQYF
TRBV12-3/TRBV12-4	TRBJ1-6	CASSLREDSSPLHF
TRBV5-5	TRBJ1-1	CASSARQGKGTETFF
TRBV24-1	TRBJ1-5	CATSDLSQITKYQPQHF
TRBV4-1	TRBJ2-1	CASSQARGDYNEQFF
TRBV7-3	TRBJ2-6	CASSPPLGSRSGANVLTF
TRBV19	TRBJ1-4	CASRQQGAGEKLFF
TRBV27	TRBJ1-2	CASSYETGSPTTF
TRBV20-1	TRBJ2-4	CSARGLMGGRVRNIQYF
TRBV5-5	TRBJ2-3	CASSLQTGDDTQYF
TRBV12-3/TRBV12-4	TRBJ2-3	CASSFIGKTDTQYF
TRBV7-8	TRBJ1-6	CASSAGQGSLNSPLHF
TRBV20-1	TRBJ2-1	CTPGDTQTYNEQFF
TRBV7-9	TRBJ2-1	CASSSEQYNEQFF
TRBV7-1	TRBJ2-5	CASSSTEAAARGEPTFYQETQYF
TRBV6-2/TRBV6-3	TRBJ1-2	CASTYSVWERNYTF
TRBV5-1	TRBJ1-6	CASSTGEASPLHF
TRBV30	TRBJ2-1	CAWSAGVSYNEQFF
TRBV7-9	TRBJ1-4	CASSLFLVGEKLFF
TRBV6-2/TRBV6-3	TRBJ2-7	CATGAGDHEQYF
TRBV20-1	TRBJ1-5	CSARRDGNQPQHF
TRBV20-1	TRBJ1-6	CSASTRGNSPLHF
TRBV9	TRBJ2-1	CASSVADIQGQGNEQFF
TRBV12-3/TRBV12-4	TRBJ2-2	CASRPGTGAPNTGELLF
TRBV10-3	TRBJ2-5	CATVSSMAGGAAQETQYF
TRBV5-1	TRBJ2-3	CASSLALAGGPDTQYF
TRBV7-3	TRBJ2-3	CASSLTKLAGVSTDTQYF
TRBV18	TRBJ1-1	CASIEEGSYSTFF
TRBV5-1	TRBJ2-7	CASSLAAGSSYEQYF
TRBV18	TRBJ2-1	CASLSSYNEQFF
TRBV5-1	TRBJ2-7	CASSLTGQVYEQYF
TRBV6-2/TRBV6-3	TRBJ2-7	CASSYASLGSYEQYF
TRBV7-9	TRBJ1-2	CASSSREGGYTF
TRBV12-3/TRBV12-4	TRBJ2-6	CASSLGQGALSGANVLTF
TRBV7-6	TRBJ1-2	CASSSYPSGRYGYTF
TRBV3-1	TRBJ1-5	CASSLRLGQPQHF
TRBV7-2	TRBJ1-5	CASSPQGLGQPQHF
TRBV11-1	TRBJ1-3	CASSFLDGFSGNTIYF
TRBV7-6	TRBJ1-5	CASSLGPLGKPQHF
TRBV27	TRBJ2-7	CASSLFVGTGGFEQYF
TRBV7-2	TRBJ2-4	CASSLGAGLAKNIQYF
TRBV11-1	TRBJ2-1	CASSPRLDWGTNEQFF
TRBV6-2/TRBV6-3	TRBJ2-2	CASSYSAGRTGELFF
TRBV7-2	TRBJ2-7	CASSLLGLSASEQYF
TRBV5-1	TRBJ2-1	CASSIGNEQFF
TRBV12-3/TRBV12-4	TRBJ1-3	CASSSMQGARNTIYF
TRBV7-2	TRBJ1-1	CASSLVRSNTEAFF
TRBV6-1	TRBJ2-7	CASSDWDSARYEQYF
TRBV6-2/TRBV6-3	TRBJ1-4	CASRRDIYEKLFF